This TCR beta chain was found in a study of OX40 agonist ivuxolimab in advanced cancers. Overall study: Age averaged 60 years (range roughly 20 to 90), and more than 80% were male.

On this clone: Its antigen is undetermined.

Generated by immunoSEQ multiplex PCR, the TCRdb table keeps only in-frame clones and is missing some. This table has over 80,000 clones, about 90% appearing once. Study-wide points: Low normalized T-cell clonal expansion was additionally recorded for some nonresponders. Among the least clonally expanded were partial responders at 0.1-3.0 mg/kg. At 0.1 to 3.0 mg/kg and by week 6, CD4+ and CD8+ T cells in the blood had expanded clonally.

Germline V gene data show CDR1 as KGHSH and CDR2 as LQKENI. V shed 8 bases and J shed 5 bases, with 20 bases lying between them. The CDR3 loop spans 15 amino acids. The receptor's source is an adult with an advanced solid tumor such as melanoma, head and neck, liver or kidney cancer. The chain couples TRBV18 to TRBJ2-3; D is perhaps TRBD1 (5 bases). The sample consisted of CD4+ or CD8+ T cells sorted from blood, taken in a trial of the OX40 agonist ivuxolimab. The CDR3 spells CASHEGQGKVDTQYF. The CDR3 DNA is TGTGCCAGCCACGAAGGTCAGGGAAAGGTAGATACGCAGTATTTT.